This T cell receptor (beta chain) was identified during a study of Graves' ophthalmopathy and Graves' hyperthyroidism. Whole-study results and caveats: Blood also harbored most expanded thyroid clonotypes above 0.001 frequency.

This clonotype was seen more than once but under ten times. Its specificity is not known. The ends lost 5 bases at V and 6 bases at J; junction bases unmatched: 10. This CDR3 region has 16 residues. Around 10 ml of fresh blood yielded the PBMCs by density gradient. As the template, RNA transcripts were used to amplify TCR beta CDR3 regions. Second-round multiplex PCR came after first-round RT-PCR with HTBI primers. TCRdb ran MiXCR on the multiplex PCR reads and lists one entry per CDR3 protein. Here the sample spans about 640,000 distinct CDR3 sequences, about two fifths being singletons. The receptor's source is an adult man with Graves' ophthalmopathy. Source material: peripheral blood. The rearrangement uses TRBV12-3 or TRBV12-4 and TRBJ2-5; the match to TRBD1 covers 12 bases. CDR3 DNA: TGTGCCAGCAGTCTAACTGGGACAGGGGGCACGAAGACCCAGTACTTC. Translating gives CASSLTGTGGTKTQYF.